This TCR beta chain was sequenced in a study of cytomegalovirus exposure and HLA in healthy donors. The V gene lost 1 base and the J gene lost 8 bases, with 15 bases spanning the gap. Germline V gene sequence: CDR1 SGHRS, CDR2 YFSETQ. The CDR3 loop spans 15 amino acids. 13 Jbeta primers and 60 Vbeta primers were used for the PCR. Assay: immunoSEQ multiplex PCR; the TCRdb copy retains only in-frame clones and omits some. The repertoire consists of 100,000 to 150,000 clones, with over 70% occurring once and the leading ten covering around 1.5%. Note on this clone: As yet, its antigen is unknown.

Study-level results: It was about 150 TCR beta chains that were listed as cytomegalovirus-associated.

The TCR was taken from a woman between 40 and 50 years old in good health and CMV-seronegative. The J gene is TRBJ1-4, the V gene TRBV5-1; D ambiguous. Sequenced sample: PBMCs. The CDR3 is CASSLNTLRGEKLFF. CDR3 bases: TGCGCCAGCAGCTTGAATACTCTTAGAGGCGAAAAACTGTTTTTT.